This entry describes one T cell receptor (beta chain). Its specificity is not known. The CDR3 extends over 14 amino acids. Germline values: CDR1 SGHNT, CDR2 YENEEA. Trimming pared 5 bases from V and 4 bases from J, leaving 15 bases between. The sample originates from a study of T cell responses to AZD1222 COVID-19 vaccine. General study results and limits: Breadth and depth of Spike-specific TCRs rose after two AZD1222 doses. Nearly half of spike-specific TCRs reportedly target unmutated variant regions. A mostly white British donor set with more females was recruited, and clonal diversity was possibly underestimated.

Only in-frame clones appear in the TCRdb table, and some are missing; sequencing was by immunoSEQ multiplex PCR. The profile shows about 140,000 clones, about 91% of them singletons. This chain uses TRBV11-3 with TRBJ2-7; tentative D call: TRBD2 (5 bases). Sample: peripheral blood, taken 28 days after the second AZD1222 dose. The TCR originated in an adult who received the AZD1222 COVID-19 vaccine. The CDR3 is CASSLAGQGYEQYF. The CDR3 DNA is TGTGCCAGCAGCCTAGCTGGGCAAGGTTACGAGCAGTACTTC.